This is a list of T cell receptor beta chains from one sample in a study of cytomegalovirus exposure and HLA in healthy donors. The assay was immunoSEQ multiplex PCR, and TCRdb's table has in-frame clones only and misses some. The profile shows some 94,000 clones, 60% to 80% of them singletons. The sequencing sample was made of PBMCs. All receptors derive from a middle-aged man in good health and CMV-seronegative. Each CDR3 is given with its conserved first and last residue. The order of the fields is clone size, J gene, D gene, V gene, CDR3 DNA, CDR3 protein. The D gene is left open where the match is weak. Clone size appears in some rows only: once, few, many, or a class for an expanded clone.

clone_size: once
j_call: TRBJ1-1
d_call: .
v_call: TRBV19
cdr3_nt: TGTGCCAGTAGCGTACAGGGTGAGTACTTCGGTATGAACACTGAAGCTTTCTTT
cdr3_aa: CASSVQGEYFGMNTEAFF

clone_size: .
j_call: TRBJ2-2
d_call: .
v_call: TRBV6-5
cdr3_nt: TGTGCCAGCAGTTACTTTCGGGGGGAGCTGTTTTTT
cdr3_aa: CASSYFRGELFF

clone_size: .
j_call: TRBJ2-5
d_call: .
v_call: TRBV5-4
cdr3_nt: TGTGCCAGCAGCTTGATAGATCAAGAGACCCAGTACTTC
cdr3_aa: CASSLIDQETQYF

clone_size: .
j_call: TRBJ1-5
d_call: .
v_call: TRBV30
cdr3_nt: TGTGCCTGGTCGGCGGGGAACAATCAGCCCCAGCATTTT
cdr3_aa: CAWSAGNNQPQHF

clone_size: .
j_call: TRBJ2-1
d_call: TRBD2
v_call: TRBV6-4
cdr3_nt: TGTGCCAGCAGTGACTGGGGGGGTAGCTCCTACAATGAGCAGTTCTTC
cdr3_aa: CASSDWGGSSYNEQFF

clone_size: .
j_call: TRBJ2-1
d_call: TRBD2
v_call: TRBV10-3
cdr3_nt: TGTGCCATCAGTGTCGTAGCGGGGGCCCTCGCGGGGGATGAGCAGTTCTTC
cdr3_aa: CAISVVAGALAGDEQFF

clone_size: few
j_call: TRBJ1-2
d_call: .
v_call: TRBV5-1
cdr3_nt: TGCGCCAGCAGCGCTGATAGTGCTAACTATGGCTACACCTTC
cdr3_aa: CASSADSANYGYTF

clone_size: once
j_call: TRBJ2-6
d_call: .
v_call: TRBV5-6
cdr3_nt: TGTGCCAGCAGGAACAGGGCTGGGGCCAACGTCCTGACTTTC
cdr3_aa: CASRNRAGANVLTF

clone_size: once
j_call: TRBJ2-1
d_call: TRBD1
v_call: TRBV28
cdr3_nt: TGTGCCAGCAGTTTCGACAGGGGGCCCTACAATGAGCAGTTCTTC
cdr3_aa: CASSFDRGPYNEQFF

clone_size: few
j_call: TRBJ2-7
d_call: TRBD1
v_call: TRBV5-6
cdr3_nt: TGTGCCAGCAGCTCCCCGGACAGGGGGACCTACGAGCAGTACTTC
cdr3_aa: CASSSPDRGTYEQYF

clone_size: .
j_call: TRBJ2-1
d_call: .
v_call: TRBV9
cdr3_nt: TGTGCCAGCAGCGTAGTTAGTAACCATGAGCAGTTCTTC
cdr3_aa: CASSVVSNHEQFF

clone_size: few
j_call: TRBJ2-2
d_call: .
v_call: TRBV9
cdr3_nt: TGTGCCAGCAGCGATGGTAGGCAGGGGCTGAACACCGGGGAGCTGTTTTTT
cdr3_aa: CASSDGRQGLNTGELFF

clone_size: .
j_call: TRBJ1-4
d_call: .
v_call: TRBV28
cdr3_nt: TGTGCCAGCAGTCAAAGAGGGGGGGGGCGTGAAAAACTGTTTTTT
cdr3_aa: CASSQRGGGREKLFF

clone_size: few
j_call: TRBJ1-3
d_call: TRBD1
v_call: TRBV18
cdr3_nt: TGTGCCAGCTCGCAGACAGGGGGCGCCCCCTCTGGAAACACCATATATTTT
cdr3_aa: CASSQTGGAPSGNTIYF

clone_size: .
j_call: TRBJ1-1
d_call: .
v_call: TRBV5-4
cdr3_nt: TGTGCCAGCAGCTTCGGGAGCGGGGACACTGAAGCTTTCTTT
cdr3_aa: CASSFGSGDTEAFF

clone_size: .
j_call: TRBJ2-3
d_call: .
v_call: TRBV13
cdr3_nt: TGTGCCAGCAGCCTCCCGGGGGTGGCGGAAACAGATACGCAGTATTTT
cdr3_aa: CASSLPGVAETDTQYF

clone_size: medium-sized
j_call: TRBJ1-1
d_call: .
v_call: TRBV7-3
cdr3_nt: TGTGCCAGCAGCTTAAGTCACGCGATGAACACTGAAGCTTTCTTT
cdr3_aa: CASSLSHAMNTEAFF

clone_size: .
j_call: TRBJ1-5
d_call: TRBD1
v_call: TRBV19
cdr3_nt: TGTGCCAGTAGTAGAACTGGGACAGGGAGAGGTCAGCCCCAGCATTTT
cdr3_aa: CASSRTGTGRGQPQHF

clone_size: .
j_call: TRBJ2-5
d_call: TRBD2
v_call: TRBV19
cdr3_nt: TGTGCCAGTAGTTCCTCTAGCGGGGGGGACCAAGAGACCCAGTACTTC
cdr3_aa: CASSSSSGGDQETQYF

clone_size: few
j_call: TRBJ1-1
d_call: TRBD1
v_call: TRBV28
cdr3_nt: TGTGCCAGCAGTCCGAGTCACAGGGGAGAAAACACTGAAGCTTTCTTT
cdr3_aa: CASSPSHRGENTEAFF

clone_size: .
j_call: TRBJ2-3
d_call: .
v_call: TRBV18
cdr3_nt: TGTGCCAGCTCACTCTCTGGGGTCGGGATTTCAGATACGCAGTATTTT
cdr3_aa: CASSLSGVGISDTQYF

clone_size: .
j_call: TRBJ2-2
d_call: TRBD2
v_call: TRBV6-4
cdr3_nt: TGTGCCAGCAGTGACTCGACTAGCGGGGGCGGGGAGCTGTTTTTT
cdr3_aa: CASSDSTSGGGELFF

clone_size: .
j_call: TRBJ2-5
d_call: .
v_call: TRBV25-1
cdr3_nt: TGTGCCAGCAGTACACAGGGATACCAAGAGACCCAGTACTTC
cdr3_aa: CASSTQGYQETQYF

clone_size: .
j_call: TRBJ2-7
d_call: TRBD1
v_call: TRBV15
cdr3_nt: TGTGCCACCCAAATCGACAGGGGGCAATTCGAGCAGTACTTC
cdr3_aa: CATQIDRGQFEQYF

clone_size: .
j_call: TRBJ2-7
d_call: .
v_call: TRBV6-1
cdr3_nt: TGTGCCAGCAGTGACCCAGGGGACCGTCCCTACGAGCAGTACTTC
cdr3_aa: CASSDPGDRPYEQYF

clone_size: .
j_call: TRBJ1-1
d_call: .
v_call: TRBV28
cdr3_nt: TGTGCCAGCAGGAGCTTAGGCGGGGGGGGGCACACTGAAGCTTTCTTT
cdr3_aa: CASRSLGGGGHTEAFF

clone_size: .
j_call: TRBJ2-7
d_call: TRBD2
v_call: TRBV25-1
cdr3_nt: TGTGCCAGCAGTGCCCTGGGACTAGCGGGAGTCGACGAGCAGTACTTC
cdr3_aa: CASSALGLAGVDEQYF

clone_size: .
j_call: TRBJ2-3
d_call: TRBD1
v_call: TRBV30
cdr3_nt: TGTGCCTGGAGTGACAGGGGAGCAGATACGCAGTATTTT
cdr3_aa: CAWSDRGADTQYF

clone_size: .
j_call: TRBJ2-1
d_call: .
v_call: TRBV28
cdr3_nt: TGTGCCAGCAGTTCCCCATGGAGGGCCCCAAATAATAATGAGCAGTTCTTC
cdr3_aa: CASSSPWRAPNNNEQFF

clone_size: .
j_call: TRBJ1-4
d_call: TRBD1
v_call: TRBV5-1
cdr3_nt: TGCGCCAGCAGCTTAATTGGGACAGGGGCAACTAATGAAAAACTGTTTTTT
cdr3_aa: CASSLIGTGATNEKLFF

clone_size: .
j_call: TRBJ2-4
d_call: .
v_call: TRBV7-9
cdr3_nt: TGTGCCAGCAGCGAGCCTAGCGTGGGGGCCAAAAACATTCAGTACTTC
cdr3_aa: CASSEPSVGAKNIQYF

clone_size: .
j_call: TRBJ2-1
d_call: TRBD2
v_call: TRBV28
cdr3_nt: TGTGCCAGCAGTTTACTTGTTCCCGGGGGGGCTAGTGATGAGCAGTTCTTC
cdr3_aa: CASSLLVPGGASDEQFF

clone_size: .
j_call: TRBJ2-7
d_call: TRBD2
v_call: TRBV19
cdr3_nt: TGTGCCAGTAGTATTTTCACTAGCGGGGGTTACGAGCAGTACTTC
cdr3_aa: CASSIFTSGGYEQYF

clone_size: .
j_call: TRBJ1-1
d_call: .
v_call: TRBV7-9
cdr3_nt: TGTGCCAGCAGTGAACAGGGGAACACTGAAGCTTTCTTT
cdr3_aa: CASSEQGNTEAFF

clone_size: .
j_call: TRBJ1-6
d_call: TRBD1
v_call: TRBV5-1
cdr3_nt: TGCGTCAGCAGCACCGGACAGGGTGGGAATTCACCCCTCCACTTT
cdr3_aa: CVSSTGQGGNSPLHF